The clone carrying this T cell receptor beta chain was seen a handful of times. The data were taken from a study of human T cells and chemical hapten exposure. Time point: pre-sensitization, week 0. The treatment is: therapeutic diphenylcyclopropenone sensitization with weekly scalp DPC. Each CDR3 protein is one row after TCRdb ran MiXCR on the RACE reads. The sample contains roughly 260,000 distinct CDR3 sequences, around 9.3% of which appear only once. This CDR3 has 11 residues. This chain connects TRBV21-1 to TRBJ2-2. TRBV21-1 constitutes a pseudogene. The sample here was whole blood, taken in connection with sensitization to the hapten diphenylcyclopropenone (DPC). The sequence was obtained from a woman aged 40-49 years with alopecia areata. Some clones in this sample may be carry-over from other donors' samples. DNA for the CDR3: TGTGCCAGCAGCCGGGGCGGGGAGCTGTTTTTT. This translates into CASSRGGELFF.